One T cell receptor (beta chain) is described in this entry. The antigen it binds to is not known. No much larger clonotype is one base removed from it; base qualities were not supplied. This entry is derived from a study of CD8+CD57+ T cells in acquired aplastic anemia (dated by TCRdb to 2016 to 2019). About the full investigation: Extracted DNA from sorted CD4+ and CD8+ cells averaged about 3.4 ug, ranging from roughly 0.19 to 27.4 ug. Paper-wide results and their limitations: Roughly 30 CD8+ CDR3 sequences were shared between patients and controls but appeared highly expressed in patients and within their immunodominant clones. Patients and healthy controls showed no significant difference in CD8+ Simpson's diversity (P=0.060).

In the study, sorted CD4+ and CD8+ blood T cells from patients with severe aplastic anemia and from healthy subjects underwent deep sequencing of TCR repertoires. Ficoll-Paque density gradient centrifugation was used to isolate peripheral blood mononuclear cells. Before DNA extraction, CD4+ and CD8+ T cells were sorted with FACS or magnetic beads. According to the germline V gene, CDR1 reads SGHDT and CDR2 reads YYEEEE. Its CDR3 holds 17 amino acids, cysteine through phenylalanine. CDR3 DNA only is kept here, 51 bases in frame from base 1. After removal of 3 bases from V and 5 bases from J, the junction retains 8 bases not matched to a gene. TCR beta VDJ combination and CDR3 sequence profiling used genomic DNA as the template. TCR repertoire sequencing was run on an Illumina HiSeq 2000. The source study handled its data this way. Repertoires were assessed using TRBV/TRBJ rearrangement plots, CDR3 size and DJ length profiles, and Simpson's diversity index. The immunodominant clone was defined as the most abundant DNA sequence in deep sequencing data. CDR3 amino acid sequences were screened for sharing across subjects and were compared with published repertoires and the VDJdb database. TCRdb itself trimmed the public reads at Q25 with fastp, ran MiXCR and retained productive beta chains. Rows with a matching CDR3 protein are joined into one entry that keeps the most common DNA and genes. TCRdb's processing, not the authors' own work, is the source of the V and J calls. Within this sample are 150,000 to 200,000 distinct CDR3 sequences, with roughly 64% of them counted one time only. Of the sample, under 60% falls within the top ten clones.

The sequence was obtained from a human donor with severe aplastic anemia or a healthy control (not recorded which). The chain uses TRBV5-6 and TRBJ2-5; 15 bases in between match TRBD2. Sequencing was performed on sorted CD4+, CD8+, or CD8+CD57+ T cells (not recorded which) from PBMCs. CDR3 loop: CASSYGLAGGLEETQYF. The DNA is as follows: TGTGCCAGCAGCTACGGACTAGCGGGGGGGCTAGAGGAGACCCAGTACTTC.